The 5 T cell receptor beta chains below come from one sample, sequenced in a study of blood T cell repertoires in COVID-19 (dated by TCRdb to 2020 to 2022). Library construction relied on the immunoSEQ multiplex PCR assay. The source is immuneACCESS, and TCRdb retained only in-frame sequences with V and J called. Part of the clones is not carried over; for the studies checked, unresolved V genes explain less than half of this, and the remainder is unexplained. This sample has around 190,000 clones in its table, and less than 80% of those were observed once. About an eighth of the sample is held by the ten biggest clonotypes. Material for sequencing was peripheral blood. All receptors come from a woman aged 45-65 years with acute or convalescent COVID-19.

The rearrangement uses TRBV28 and TRBJ1-5; tentative D call: TRBD1 (5 bases). Trimming left V 5 bases short and J 0 bases short, with 11 bases between. This CDR3 region has 15 residues. CDR1 is MDHEN, CDR2 SYDVKM, per germline. CDR3 region: CASSPHRTSNQPQHF. CDR3 sequence (DNA): TGTGCCAGCAGTCCCCACAGGACTAGCAATCAGCCCCAGCATTTT.

The count of this clone is one. V is TRBV2 and J is TRBJ2-3; TRBD2 matches 12 bases. The CDR3 has 16 residues. After removal of 2 bases from V and 3 bases from J, the junction contained 3 bases not matched to a gene. Per the germline V gene, CDR1 is SNHLY and CDR2 is FYNNEI. The CDR3 DNA reads TGTGCCAGCAGTGAATTGCTAGCGGGGGGGACAGATACGCAGTATTTT. This sequence encodes CASSELLAGGTDTQYF.

The chain has TRBV6-6 and TRBJ2-7, with 8 bases lining up with TRBD1. CDR3 length: 15 amino acids. The V and J ends lost 4 bases and 5 bases, in that order; junction bases with no gene match: 10. Looked up from germline, CDR1 is MNHNY and CDR2 is SVGAGI (reference sequence). CDR3 sequence (DNA): TGTGCCAGCAGTTCGCCCCGGACAGGGAAACACGAGCAGTACTTC. Translating it yields CASSSPRTGKHEQYF.

The CDR3 bases are TGTGCCAGCAGTCTTCAGCGAGGACTAGCGGGAGTCAATGAGCAGTTCTTC. Amino acids: CASSLQRGLAGVNEQFF. The chain is built from TRBV27 and TRBJ2-1, with TRBD2 matching over 13 bases. The CDR3 runs to 17 residues. CDR1 and CDR2 (germline): MNHEY, SMNVEV (reference sequence). V lost 5 bases, J lost 6 bases, and 10 bases stayed unmatched.

CDR3 protein: CASSQNAGLRTDTQYF. DNA for the CDR3: TGCGCCAGCAGTCAAAATGCAGGTCTAAGGACAGATACGCAGTATTTT. The rearrangement links TRBV5-1 to TRBJ2-3; D gene uncertain. Germline CDR1 and CDR2: SGHRS and YFSETQ. The CDR3 runs 16 residues. Trimming left V 5 bases short and J 3 bases short, with 19 bases between. Together with reference TRBV5-1 and TRBJ2-3, the CDR3 gives the full variable domain: KAGVTQTPRYLIKTRGQQVTLSCSPISGHRSVSWYQQTPGQGLQFLFEYFSETQRNKGNFPGRFSGRQFSNSRSEMNVSTLELGDSALYLCASSQNAGLRTDTQYFGPGTRLTVL.